This is a list of T cell receptor beta chains from one sample in a study of blood T cells in healthy people across ages. TCRdb fed the 5' RACE reads into MiXCR, producing one record per CDR3 protein. The top ten clones hold 18% of a sample with around 800,000 distinct CDR3 sequences, 35% to 60% of them seen once. Sample: blood. The receptors were gathered from a man aged 80 or over in good health. Both conserved end residues are part of each CDR3. A D gene is named only where the DNA matches it firmly. Clone size, where shown, is once, few, many, or a class for clones that have expanded.

size: -
D: -
V: TRBV5-1
J: TRBJ2-1
DNA: TGCGCCAGCAGCTTACAGCAAGGCTCCTACAATGAGCAGTTCTTC
CDR3: CASSLQQGSYNEQFF

size: -
D: TRBD2
V: TRBV19
J: TRBJ2-1
DNA: TGTGCCAGTAGTATTAGCGGGATAGGGTCCTACAATGAGCAGTTCTTC
CDR3: CASSISGIGSYNEQFF

size: few
D: -
V: TRBV6-2/TRBV6-3
J: TRBJ1-1
DNA: TGTGCCAGCCGCCGCGGTGAGTTGAACACTGAAGCTTTCTTT
CDR3: CASRRGELNTEAFF

size: few
D: -
V: TRBV2
J: TRBJ2-5
DNA: TGTGCCAGCAGTGCCTCGGGGCCCCCGGAGACCCAGTACTTC
CDR3: CASSASGPPETQYF

size: few
D: TRBD2
V: TRBV9
J: TRBJ2-7
DNA: TGTGCCAGCAGCGCCGGGACTACAATTGTCTACGAGCAGTACTTC
CDR3: CASSAGTTIVYEQYF

size: -
D: -
V: TRBV7-2
J: TRBJ2-1
DNA: TGTGCCAGCAGCTGGACCAACCGAGAGACCCAGTTCTTC
CDR3: CASSWTNRETQFF

size: -
D: TRBD1
V: TRBV6-2/TRBV6-3
J: TRBJ2-7
DNA: TGTGCCAGCAGGTCCCCGGGACAGGGGGGCAATGAGCAGTACTTC
CDR3: CASRSPGQGGNEQYF

size: -
D: -
V: TRBV5-1
J: TRBJ1-1
DNA: TGCGCCAGCAGCCTTTGGGAGGGGAGTGAAGCTTTCTTT
CDR3: CASSLWEGSEAFF

size: few
D: -
V: TRBV3-1
J: TRBJ2-6
DNA: TGTGCCAGCAGCCAAGAAAGGTCCGGGGCCAACGTCCTGACTTTC
CDR3: CASSQERSGANVLTF

size: -
D: TRBD2
V: TRBV12-3/TRBV12-4
J: TRBJ2-1
DNA: TGTGCCAGCAGTTCCCTTCTAGCGGGAGTGCGGAATGAGCAGTTCTTC
CDR3: CASSSLLAGVRNEQFF

size: -
D: -
V: TRBV5-1
J: TRBJ2-1
DNA: TGCGCCAGCAACTTTATGGGCGGCACAGGCGAGCAGTTCTTC
CDR3: CASNFMGGTGEQFF

size: once
D: -
V: TRBV7-2
J: TRBJ2-7
DNA: TGTGCCAGCGGCTTAGAGGGGGGGACAGTCTCCTACGAGCAGTACTTC
CDR3: CASGLEGGTVSYEQYF

size: -
D: -
V: TRBV7-2
J: TRBJ1-2
DNA: TGTGCCAGCAGCTCCGGCGGGGCGGCCACCTTC
CDR3: CASSSGGAATF

size: -
D: -
V: TRBV6-5
J: TRBJ2-7
DNA: TGTGCCAGCAGTTACTCTAGGAGTCCCTACGAGCAGTACTTC
CDR3: CASSYSRSPYEQYF

size: -
D: TRBD2
V: TRBV6-6
J: TRBJ2-5
DNA: TGTGCCAGCCGGGGGGTAGCCAATGAGCAGTACTTC
CDR3: CASRGVANEQYF

size: -
D: TRBD1
V: TRBV7-2
J: TRBJ2-1
DNA: TGTGCCAGCAGCTTATCCGGGACAGGGGGCCACAATGAGCAGTTCTTC
CDR3: CASSLSGTGGHNEQFF

size: many
D: -
V: TRBV20-1
J: TRBJ2-1
DNA: TGCAGTGCTAGAGATCGGGACGAGGCCCATAACAATGAGCAGTTCTTC
CDR3: CSARDRDEAHNNEQFF

size: -
D: -
V: TRBV20-1
J: TRBJ1-2
DNA: TGCAGTGCTAGAGCGCTGAGGTTTGGCTACACCTTC
CDR3: CSARALRFGYTF

size: -
D: -
V: TRBV29-1
J: TRBJ2-1
DNA: TGCAGCCCCGGCAGGTCCGGTGAGCAGTTCTTC
CDR3: CSPGRSGEQFF

size: few
D: TRBD1
V: TRBV20-1
J: TRBJ2-4
DNA: TGCAGTGCTAGGACCCCGGGACAGGGGAACATTCAGTACTTC
CDR3: CSARTPGQGNIQYF

size: -
D: TRBD1
V: TRBV20-1
J: TRBJ1-1
DNA: TGCAGTGCTTGGGACAGTAGGGGCACTGAAGCTTTCTTT
CDR3: CSAWDSRGTEAFF

size: few
D: -
V: TRBV7-3
J: TRBJ2-1
DNA: TGTGCCAGCAGCAAAAATGTGGGTGAGCAGTTCTTC
CDR3: CASSKNVGEQFF

size: -
D: -
V: TRBV29-1
J: TRBJ2-3
DNA: TGCAGCGTTGAAGGAGGGGGGGAAAGCACAGATACGCAGTATTTT
CDR3: CSVEGGGESTDTQYF

size: -
D: -
V: TRBV15
J: TRBJ2-5
DNA: TGTGCCACCAGCCCTGCTAGCCGGTATCAAGAGACCCAGTACTTC
CDR3: CATSPASRYQETQYF

size: -
D: TRBD2
V: TRBV6-6
J: TRBJ2-7
DNA: TGTGCCAGCAGTTACCCCCTCAGCGGGAGTGGTAAGAATGAGCAGTACTTC
CDR3: CASSYPLSGSGKNEQYF

size: -
D: -
V: TRBV12-3/TRBV12-4
J: TRBJ1-1
DNA: TGTGCCAGCCAGGTGGGGCACACTGAAGCTTTCTTT
CDR3: CASQVGHTEAFF

size: once
D: TRBD2
V: TRBV7-3
J: TRBJ2-1
DNA: TGTGCCAGCAGCTCAGGACTAGCGAGGTACAATGAGCAGTTCTTC
CDR3: CASSSGLARYNEQFF

size: -
D: -
V: TRBV5-1
J: TRBJ2-7
DNA: TGCGCCAGCAGCGTGACCACCGAGTACGAGCAGTACTTC
CDR3: CASSVTTEYEQYF